The rows below give T cell receptor beta chains drawn from one sample of a study of CD4 and CD8 cells across lung adenocarcinoma regions. TCRdb re-called the PCR reads through MiXCR, storing one row per CDR3 protein. Among tens of thousands of distinct CDR3 sequences listed, approximately 50% were seen once. The sequenced sample consisted of CD8+ T cells from the center of a lung tumor. These receptors originate from a female donor with lung adenocarcinoma. The CD4 and CD8 labels of this study may be unreliable. The CDR3 runs from the conserved cysteine through the conserved F or W. D genes are given only for firm matches. Clone size is not always given. Where it is, it says once, few, many or a class for expanded clones.

size: few; D: -; J: TRBJ2-5; V: TRBV6-2/TRBV6-3; DNA: TGTGCCAGCGGTGAGGAGCGGGAGACCCAGTACTTC; CDR3: CASGEERETQYF
size: few; D: -; J: TRBJ2-5; V: TRBV5-3; DNA: TGTGCCAGTTTGGGTGATGGGACCCAGTACTTC; CDR3: CASLGDGTQYF
size: few; D: TRBD2; J: TRBJ2-1; V: TRBV4-1; DNA: TGCGCCAGCAGCCGGGAGACTAGCGGGAGTATTCATGAGCAGTTCTTC; CDR3: CASSRETSGSIHEQFF
size: many; D: TRBD2; J: TRBJ2-1; V: TRBV10-2; DNA: TGCGCCAGCATAACCGGGACTAGCGGGAGGGCCAATGAGCAGTTCTTC; CDR3: CASITGTSGRANEQFF
size: -; D: TRBD1; J: TRBJ2-1; V: TRBV6-1; DNA: TGTGCCAGCAGAATCACGGGACAGGGGAACAATGAGCAGTTCTTC; CDR3: CASRITGQGNNEQFF
size: large; D: TRBD2; J: TRBJ2-1; V: TRBV6-6; DNA: TGTGCCAGCAGTTACGATCTCCGGGGGGATGAGCAGTTCTTC; CDR3: CASSYDLRGDEQFF
size: -; D: TRBD1; J: TRBJ2-3; V: TRBV27; DNA: TGTGCCAGGGGGCAGGGGGTAGGACTCACAGAGACGCAGTATTTC; CDR3: CARGQGVGLTETQYF
size: few; D: -; J: TRBJ2-1; V: TRBV5-4; DNA: TGTGCCAGCAGCTTGTGGTGGTCAACAAAGTTCATTGAGCAGTTCTTC; CDR3: CASSLWWSTKFIEQFF
size: -; D: -; J: TRBJ2-1; V: TRBV25-1; DNA: TGTGCCAGCAGTGTTTTGCAGGGGAACTGCAATGAGCAGTTCTTC; CDR3: CASSVLQGNCNEQFF
size: -; D: -; J: TRBJ2-7; V: TRBV4-1; DNA: TGCGCGGGGAGCCGGGGCCAAGACACAGAGACGCAGTACTTC; CDR3: CAGSRGQDTETQYF
size: medium-sized; D: -; J: TRBJ2-3; V: TRBV6-1; DNA: TGTGCCAGCAGTGCCACCGGGAGAAGGGGCACAGATACGCAGTATTTT; CDR3: CASSATGRRGTDTQYF
size: medium-sized; D: -; J: TRBJ1-4; V: TRBV10-1; DNA: TGCGCCAGCAGTGAGAAGGGCGGGAGAAAACTGTTTTTT; CDR3: CASSEKGGRKLFF
size: medium-sized; D: TRBD1; J: TRBJ1-6; V: TRBV6-5; DNA: TGTGCCAGCAGTTACCAGGACAGGGGTAATTCACCCCTCCACTTT; CDR3: CASSYQDRGNSPLHF
size: -; D: -; J: TRBJ2-5; V: TRBV27; DNA: TGTGCCAGCCGTGACCAGGACACTCAGTACTTC; CDR3: CASRDQDTQYF
size: -; D: TRBD2; J: TRBJ2-7; V: TRBV10-2; DNA: TGCGCTTCTCGGCAGGGGACTAGCGGGAGCGGTGAGCAGTACTTC; CDR3: CASRQGTSGSGEQYF
size: -; D: -; J: TRBJ1-5; V: TRBV3-1; DNA: TGTGCCAGCAGCCGAAAAGGCAATCAGCCCCAGCATTTT; CDR3: CASSRKGNQPQHF
size: -; D: -; J: TRBJ2-1; V: TRBV4-1; DNA: TGCGCCAGCAGCAAACTTCCAGCCTCTTACTCCTACAATGAGCAGTTCTTC; CDR3: CASSKLPASYSYNEQFF
size: few; D: -; J: TRBJ1-2; V: TRBV3-1; DNA: TGTGCCAGCAGCCAAGATCAGGGAGGGACCTCCGTCTATGGCTACACCTTC; CDR3: CASSQDQGGTSVYGYTF
size: few; D: -; J: TRBJ2-1; V: TRBV3-1; DNA: TGTGCCAGCAGACGTCGTACTGGGCGAGGGGAGAATGAGCAGTTCTTC; CDR3: CASRRRTGRGENEQFF
size: -; D: -; J: TRBJ2-6; V: TRBV7-8; DNA: TGTGCCAGCAGCTTGGTTGGTCTTGACTTCTCTGGGGCCAACGTCCTGACTTTC; CDR3: CASSLVGLDFSGANVLTF
size: few; D: -; J: TRBJ2-2; V: TRBV6-1; DNA: TGTGCCAGCAGTGAAAGTTTCGGGGAGCTGTTTTTT; CDR3: CASSESFGELFF
size: many; D: -; J: TRBJ2-3; V: TRBV27; DNA: TGTGCCAGCAGTCCTCGCCCAGGAGCAGATACGCAGTATTTT; CDR3: CASSPRPGADTQYF
size: -; D: TRBD2; J: TRBJ2-2; V: TRBV6-1; DNA: TGTGCCAGCAGCGGACTAGCGGGAAACACCGAGACGCAGTTTTTT; CDR3: CASSGLAGNTETQFF
size: -; D: -; J: TRBJ2-1; V: TRBV6-1; DNA: TGTGCCAGCCTTTTTCCTGTCGGCAGAAATGCGCAGTTTTTC; CDR3: CASLFPVGRNAQFF
size: few; D: -; J: TRBJ2-3; V: TRBV30; DNA: TGTGCCTGGGGGAAGACAGATACGCAGTATTTT; CDR3: CAWGKTDTQYF
size: many; D: TRBD1; J: TRBJ2-5; V: TRBV4-2; DNA: TGTGCCAGCAGCCAACTAGGACAGGGACAAGAGACCCAGTACTTC; CDR3: CASSQLGQGQETQYF
size: -; D: TRBD2; J: TRBJ2-1; V: TRBV7-3; DNA: TGTGCCAGCAGCTTAAAACCCCCGGTAGCGGGAGTAGTGAATGAGCAGTTCTTC; CDR3: CASSLKPPVAGVVNEQFF
size: -; D: -; J: TRBJ2-3; V: TRBV7-9; DNA: TGTGCCAGCAGCGTCACGGGGACTGGAACCAAAAACACGCAGTATTTC; CDR3: CASSVTGTGTKNTQYF
size: -; D: -; J: TRBJ2-7; V: TRBV6-4; DNA: TGTGCCAGCAGGGGCTGGGGGGGCCGTTACACAGATACGCAGTACTTC; CDR3: CASRGWGGRYTDTQYF
size: -; D: -; J: TRBJ2-3; V: TRBV6-5; DNA: TGTGCCAGCAGTTACTCCCCTGCTTCCCCGCCAGATACGCAGTATTTT; CDR3: CASSYSPASPPDTQYF
size: many; D: -; J: TRBJ1-1; V: TRBV6-1; DNA: TGTGCCAGCAGTGACCCGGGCCGACGGACTGAAGCTTTCTTT; CDR3: CASSDPGRRTEAFF
size: -; D: -; J: TRBJ2-5; V: TRBV27; DNA: TGTGCCAGCAGTCGGGTGGGGCAGACCCAGTACTTC; CDR3: CASSRVGQTQYF
size: few; D: -; J: TRBJ1-2; V: TRBV6-5; DNA: TGTGCCAGCAGTTACGCCCGGGACAATAACTATGGCTACACCTTC; CDR3: CASSYARDNNYGYTF
size: many; D: -; J: TRBJ1-1; V: TRBV27; DNA: TGTGCCAGCAACGGGCGGGGTGGCACTGAAGCTTTCTTT; CDR3: CASNGRGGTEAFF
size: -; D: TRBD1; J: TRBJ2-7; V: TRBV27; DNA: TGTGCCAGCAGTCCCCGGACAGGGATGAACGAGCAGTACTTC; CDR3: CASSPRTGMNEQYF
size: few; D: -; J: TRBJ2-3; V: TRBV6-1; DNA: TGTGCCAGCAGCGGACTGGCGGGGAGCACAGGGACGCAGTATTTT; CDR3: CASSGLAGSTGTQYF
size: few; D: -; J: TRBJ2-3; V: TRBV10-1; DNA: TGCGCCAGCAGGGGAAGGACCGGGGCGCAGTATTTT; CDR3: CASRGRTGAQYF
size: -; D: -; J: TRBJ2-3; V: TRBV7-6; DNA: TGTGCGGGCAGCGGGGGGACAGGCCAGGATACGCAGTACTTT; CDR3: CAGSGGTGQDTQYF
size: -; D: -; J: TRBJ2-3; V: TRBV10-2; DNA: TGCGCCACGAGTGTAGGAGGCGAAAACACTCAGTATTTC; CDR3: CATSVGGENTQYF
size: -; D: -; J: TRBJ2-4; V: TRBV10-3; DNA: TGTGCGGGGACCGGGGGCGGCGACGAAGAGACTCAGTACTTC; CDR3: CAGTGGGDEETQYF
size: -; D: -; J: TRBJ2-3; V: TRBV10-2; DNA: TGCGCGAGCAAGCTGGCTGGGGGAAACAATGAGCAGTATTTT; CDR3: CASKLAGGNNEQYF
size: -; D: TRBD1; J: TRBJ2-2; V: TRBV6-1; DNA: TGTGCCAGCAGTGAGACAGGGTTGGGTACCGGGGAGCTGTTTTTT; CDR3: CASSETGLGTGELFF
size: -; D: -; J: TRBJ2-2; V: TRBV6-5; DNA: TGTGCCAGCAGTTACAGGTGGAACACCGGTGCGCTGTATTTT; CDR3: CASSYRWNTGALYF
size: many; D: -; J: TRBJ2-1; V: TRBV27; DNA: TGTGCCAGCAGTTTATCCCGCCCAACCCCCGAATACAATGAGCAGTTCTTC; CDR3: CASSLSRPTPEYNEQFF
size: many; D: -; J: TRBJ2-5; V: TRBV27; DNA: TGTGCCAGCAGTTTCTCAACAGGGAGACAGACCCAGTACTTC; CDR3: CASSFSTGRQTQYF
size: -; D: -; J: TRBJ2-1; V: TRBV12-3/TRBV12-4; DNA: TGTGCCAGCAGTTTAAACAGCCCTACAATTGGGCAGTTCTTC; CDR3: CASSLNSPTIGQFF
size: -; D: -; J: TRBJ2-5; V: TRBV27; DNA: TGTGCCAGCAGTGCGGGAATAGGGGGCGGTGGTGCAGATACCCAGTACTTC; CDR3: CASSAGIGGGGADTQYF
size: -; D: -; J: TRBJ2-4; V: TRBV27; DNA: TGTGCCAGCAGGAGGAGGGCGGGATTCTCGGATACGCAGTACTTC; CDR3: CASRRRAGFSDTQYF
size: -; D: TRBD1; J: TRBJ2-4; V: TRBV6-1; DNA: TGTGCCAGCAGGGCCCACGGGGACAGGGCCAAAGACACCCAGTACTTC; CDR3: CASRAHGDRAKDTQYF
size: many; D: TRBD1; J: TRBJ1-2; V: TRBV6-1; DNA: TGTGCCAGCAGTCAGGACAGGGTCTATGGCTACACCTTC; CDR3: CASSQDRVYGYTF
size: many; D: TRBD2; J: TRBJ2-1; V: TRBV27; DNA: TGTGCCAGCAGTCTCGTGGCGGGAGGGTACAATGAGCAGTTCTTC; CDR3: CASSLVAGGYNEQFF
size: -; D: -; J: TRBJ1-3; V: TRBV3-1; DNA: TGTGCCAGCAGCCCATTCAACTCTGGAAACACCATATATTTT; CDR3: CASSPFNSGNTIYF
size: few; D: -; J: TRBJ2-2; V: TRBV4-1; DNA: TGCGCCAGCAGGTCCGGAAACACCGGGGAGCTGTTTTTT; CDR3: CASRSGNTGELFF
size: -; D: -; J: TRBJ2-1; V: TRBV4-2; DNA: TGTGCCAGCAGCCAAGATGTCGGTGCCGGATCCTACAATGAGCAGTTCTTC; CDR3: CASSQDVGAGSYNEQFF
size: few; D: -; J: TRBJ2-1; V: TRBV7-2; DNA: TGTGCCAGCAGCTCGTATGTCGAGAATGAGCAGTTCTTC; CDR3: CASSSYVENEQFF
size: -; D: TRBD2; J: TRBJ2-2; V: TRBV7-2; DNA: TGTGCCAGCAGCCCTCGTCTAGCGGGCACCGGGGAGCTGTTTTTT; CDR3: CASSPRLAGTGELFF
size: hyperexpanded; D: TRBD2; J: TRBJ2-1; V: TRBV27; DNA: TGTGCCAGCAGCTCTCCGGGGACTAGCGGGACTTATGAGCAGTTCTTC; CDR3: CASSSPGTSGTYEQFF
size: many; D: -; J: TRBJ2-5; V: TRBV7-2; DNA: TGTGCCAGCACAAATAGGGGGGAGACCCAGTACTTC; CDR3: CASTNRGETQYF
size: -; D: -; J: TRBJ2-5; V: TRBV4-2; DNA: TGTGCCAGCAGCCAAGATTTGGATACCCAGTACTTC; CDR3: CASSQDLDTQYF
size: many; D: -; J: TRBJ1-1; V: TRBV27; DNA: TGTGCCAGCAGTTCCGGCGACCGGGGGGACACTGAAGCTTTCTTT; CDR3: CASSSGDRGDTEAFF